This TCR beta chain came from a study of radiation and T cells in renal cell carcinoma. Study observations and caveats: Top tumor clonotypes rose in blood 2 weeks post-radiation, then contracted. Pretreatment tumor biopsies were lacking, so baseline clonotypes are unknown.

Worth noting for this clone: What it binds is unknown.

The time point is: blood 4 weeks post-SBRT, at nephrectomy. Described treatment: 15 Gy SBRT to primary tumor, nephrectomy 4 weeks later. Nephrectomy followed 15 Gy stereotactic body radiation by 4 weeks. Serial blood draws occurred at baseline and 2 and 4 weeks post-SBRT. CDR1 SGHVS and CDR2 FQNEAQ come from the germline V gene. This CDR3 is 15 amino acids long. The ends were cut back, 1 base at V and 2 bases at J, with 9 bases in the middle. TCRdb's table, derived via immunoSEQ multiplex PCR, lists solely in-frame clones and lacks some. This sample has tens of thousands of clones, with about 74% found just once.

The sequence was collected from a man between 60 and 75 years old with renal cell carcinoma. This material consisted of blood, taken from a patient whose treatment included radiotherapy and nephrectomy. V gene TRBV7-8 combines with J gene TRBJ1-3, with TRBD1 as a possible D gene (5 bases). The chain's CDR3 is CASSLGAGTGNTIYF. The CDR3 DNA is TGTGCCAGCAGCTTAGGGGCAGGGACTGGAAACACCATATATTTT.